This T cell receptor beta chain came from a study of blood T cell repertoires in COVID-19. TCRdb's copy holds only in-frame clones and misses some; the assay was immunoSEQ multiplex PCR. The data show 200,000 to 250,000 clones, about four fifths seen once. Participants had their cohort set by participant-reported clinical history. This CDR3 region has 18 residues. Germline V CDR1 and CDR2: LNHDA, SQIVND (reference sequence). The germline V and J ends were trimmed by 7 bases and 2 bases, with 26 bases remaining between them. The sequenced sample consisted of PBMCs or T cells enriched from blood (not recorded which). The TCR was taken from a woman aged 55-70 years who had recovered from COVID-19. The rearrangement joins TRBV19 to TRBJ1-2, with D uncertain. As DNA, the CDR3 is TGTGCCAGTACCAGTGCCAGTACTCCCCGGGGAAGCAACTATGGCTACACCTTC. Translating gives CASTSASTPRGSNYGYTF.